This T cell receptor beta chain appears in the sequencing data of a study of molecular identifiers for immune sequencing clone quantification. About the research overall: Four of five RNA aliquots from approximately 20,000 or 100,000 naive CD8 T cells were sequenced.

A CD8+CD4-CCR7+CD45RA+ gate was used to sort naive CD8 T cells. Study-level findings and limits: Clones carrying above 20 RNA copies accounted for over 97% of effector molecules, under 1% in naive cells.

The CDR3 totals 12 residues. V gave up 5 bases and J gave up 7 bases, with 11 bases separating them. From germline, CDR1 is MDHEN and CDR2 SYDVKM. TCRdb reprocessed the PCR reads with MiXCR, giving one entry per CDR3 protein. The repertoire includes about 320,000 distinct CDR3 sequences, roughly 24% of them detected once, and about 0.71% sits in the top ten. With regard to this clonotype: The antigen is unknown.

The chain has TRBV28 and TRBJ2-5; D tentatively reads TRBD1 or TRBD2 (5 bases each). What was sequenced was naive CD8+ T cells from blood, with Jurkat cell RNA spiked in. Indicated subset: FACS-sorted CD8+CD4-CCR7+CD45RA+ naive T cells. This TCR was recovered from a human donor in good health. Some libraries in this study had Jurkat cell RNA spiked in. CDR3 protein: CASSSPGGTQYF. Written as DNA, the CDR3 is TGTGCCAGCAGTAGCCCTGGGGGGACCCAGTACTTC.